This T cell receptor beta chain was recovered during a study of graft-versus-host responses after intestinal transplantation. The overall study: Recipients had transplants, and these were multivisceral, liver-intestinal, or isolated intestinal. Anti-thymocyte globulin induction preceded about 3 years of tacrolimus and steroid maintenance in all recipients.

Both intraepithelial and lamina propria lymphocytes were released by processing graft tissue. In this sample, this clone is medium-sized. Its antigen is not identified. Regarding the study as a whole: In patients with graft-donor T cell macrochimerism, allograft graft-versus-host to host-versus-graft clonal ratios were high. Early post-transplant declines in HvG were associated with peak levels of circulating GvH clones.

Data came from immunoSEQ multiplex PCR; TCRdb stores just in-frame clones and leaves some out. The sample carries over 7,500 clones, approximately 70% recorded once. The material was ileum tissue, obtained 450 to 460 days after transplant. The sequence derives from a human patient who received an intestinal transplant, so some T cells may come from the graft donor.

In DNA, the CDR3 is TGTGCCAGCAGTTATAGATCACCCCTCCACTTT. It codes for CASSYRSPLHF. This chain links TRBV6-6 with TRBJ1-6; D is uncertain. Germline V gene lookup returns CDR1 MNHNY and CDR2 SVGAGI (reference sequence). Trimming removed 3 bases from V and 10 bases from J, with 4 bases in between. The CDR3 contains 11 residues.